These 26 T cell receptor beta chains originate from one sample sequenced in a study of CD8+ T cells in alopecia areata. TCR sequencing used cDNA made by reverse transcription of extracted RNA. Produced via immunoSEQ multiplex PCR; TCRdb's table is partial and in-frame only. The table includes 150,000 or so clones, approximately 49% detected once. The material sequenced was CD8+ T cells sorted from blood, taken at week 0. These receptors were collected from a human donor with alopecia areata.

The V gene is TRBV11-2, the J gene TRBJ2-5, with D uncertain. The CDR3 is made up of 13 amino acids. Germline CDR1 and CDR2: SGHAT and FQNNGV. V was shortened by 2 bases and J by 2 bases, with 6 bases between the two germline ends. CDR3 DNA: TGTGCCAGCAGCTTATGGCAACAAGAGACCCAGTACTTC. This translates into CASSLWQQETQYF.

This clone occurred a few times. J is TRBJ2-3 and V is TRBV2, with D perhaps matching TRBD2 (5 bases). CDR1 and CDR2 (germline): SNHLY, FYNNEI. The CDR3 sequence is 15 residues long. The V end was cut by 4 bases, the J end by 5 bases, with 16 bases between. DNA of the CDR3: TGTGCCAGCAGTGCCCGGGTTGGAGGTAAAGATACGCAGTATTTT. Translation gives CASSARVGGKDTQYF.

The gene calls are TRBV2 and TRBJ2-5; the D gene could be TRBD1 or TRBD2 (7 bases each). The V gene lost 7 bases and the J gene lost 9 bases, with 18 bases spanning the gap. This CDR3 comprises 13 residues. Per the germline V gene, CDR1 is SNHLY and CDR2 is FYNNEI. The CDR3 reads CASTFRGGAAQYF. CDR3 bases: TGTGCCAGCACCTTCAGGGGGGGGGCTGCCCAGTACTTC.

This clone showed up just once. The chain has TRBV29-1 and TRBJ1-2; D perhaps matches TRBD1 (6 bases). The V gene's germline CDR1 is SQVTM and CDR2 ANQGSEA. The CDR3 is 10 amino acids. Deletions cut 5 bases from V and 6 bases from J, with 7 bases between. The CDR3 here is CSVPGDGYTF. CDR3 nucleotide sequence: TGCAGCGTTCCAGGGGATGGCTACACCTTC.

The CDR3 nucleotides are TGTGCCTGGAGTACGGAGGACAGATCCTACGAGCAGTACTTC. This sequence encodes CAWSTEDRSYEQYF. This chain connects TRBV30 to TRBJ2-7, with D perhaps TRBD1 (6 bases). The germline gives CDR1 GTSNPN, CDR2 SVGIG (reference sequence). The V end was cut by 2 bases, the J end by 1 base, with 12 bases between. This CDR3 is 14 amino acids long.

The rearrangement links TRBV5-1 to TRBJ2-1; 8 positions agree with TRBD2. The germline V gene encodes CDR1 SGHRS and CDR2 YFSETQ. The CDR3 spans 16 residues. The V and J ends lost 4 bases and 0 bases, in that order; junction bases with no gene match: 6. For the CDR3, the DNA is TGCGCCAGCAGCGTCCCCGGGGGGGCCTCCTACAATGAGCAGTTCTTC. Protein: CASSVPGGASYNEQFF. Full variable domain (remainder filled in from reference TRBV5-1 and TRBJ2-1): KAGVTQTPRYLIKTRGQQVTLSCSPISGHRSVSWYQQTPGQGLQFLFEYFSETQRNKGNFPGRFSGRQFSNSRSEMNVSTLELGDSALYLCASSVPGGASYNEQFFGPGTRLTVL.

V and J are TRBV6-1 and TRBJ2-7; TRBD1 is a possible D gene (5 bases). The CDR3 runs to 14 residues. CDR1 MNHNS and CDR2 SASEGT come from the germline V gene. With 5 bases removed from V and 1 base from J, the gap between germline ends came to 12 bases. The CDR3 bases are TGTGCCAGCAGTCCCATGCCAGGGTCCTACGAGCAGTACTTC. It encodes CASSPMPGSYEQYF.

The rearrangement links TRBV9 to TRBJ2-5; 9 nucleotides agree with TRBD2. CDR3 size: 16 residues. J was trimmed by 1 base and V by 0 bases; bases with no gene match: 4. Per germline, CDR1 SGDLS and CDR2 YYNGEE. The CDR3 bases are TGTGCCAGCAGCGTAGAGCTAGCGGGGACCCAAGAGACCCAGTACTTC. Translated, it gives CASSVELAGTQETQYF.

In this sample, this clone turned up a few times. The chain recombines TRBV19 with TRBJ2-3; possibly TRBD1 for D (6 bases). The CDR3 spans 12 residues. Per the germline V gene, CDR1 is LNHDA and CDR2 is SQIVND (reference sequence). V was shortened by 7 bases and J by 6 bases, with 11 bases between the two germline ends. Here the CDR3 reads CASKGGRDTQYF. CDR3 bases: TGTGCCAGTAAAGGGGGACGGGATACGCAGTATTTT.

In regard to this clone: The junction and the germline gene differ at one end; a read error may be behind it. The chain recombines TRBV6-5 with TRBJ2-1; D may match TRBD1 or TRBD2 (5 bases each). Germline CDR1 is MNHEY and CDR2 is SVGAGI. The CDR3 totals 13 residues. DNA for the CDR3: TGTGCCAGCAGTTCGGGGCCCTACAATGAGCAATTCTTC. Its translation is CASSSGPYNEQFF.

The chain combines TRBV6-5 with TRBJ2-5; D gene unclear. Germline V gene sequence: CDR1 MNHEY, CDR2 SVGAGI. This CDR3 is built from 11 residues. V shed 6 bases and J shed 2 bases, with 4 bases lying between them. CDR3 loop: CASRTQETQYF. The CDR3 DNA sequence: TGTGCCAGCAGGACTCAAGAGACCCAGTACTTC.

Concerning this clone itself: The identical CDR3 is also encoded by other nucleotide sequences in the sample. J is TRBJ2-5 and V is TRBV25-1; unclear D gene. The CDR3 covers 10 residues. Germline V lookup: CDR1 MGHDK, CDR2 SYGVNS. Trimming cost V 4 bases and J 5 bases, with 2 bases left between them. CDR3 DNA: TGTGCCAGCAGTGGGGAGACCCAGTACTTC. Translation: CASSGETQYF.

This chain uses TRBV30 with TRBJ2-3, with no clear D. V was clipped by 0 bases and J by 0 bases, with 13 bases between them. From germline, CDR1 is GTSNPN and CDR2 SVGIG (reference sequence). The CDR3 runs 16 residues. The CDR3 loop reads CAWSVEGLSSTDTQYF. DNA for the CDR3: TGTGCCTGGAGTGTAGAAGGGCTTTCTAGCACAGATACGCAGTATTTT.

This clone was detected once. The rearrangement uses TRBV6-6 and TRBJ2-7; 10 positions agree with TRBD1. Germline V CDR1 and CDR2: MNHNY, SVGAGI (reference sequence). V lost 4 bases to trimming and J lost 2 bases; unmatched junction nucleotides: 8. The CDR3 contains 16 residues. CDR3 bases: TGTGCCAGCAGTTCCTTAGGACAGGGGGGGACCTACGAGCAGTACTTC. The encoded protein is CASSSLGQGGTYEQYF.

The V gene is TRBV7-2, the J gene TRBJ2-1; 8 bases are shared with TRBD1. After removal of 5 bases from V and 10 bases from J, the junction contained 16 bases not matched to a gene. Germline assignment: CDR1 SGHTA and CDR2 FQGNSA. The CDR3 runs 16 residues. The CDR3 loop reads CASSAFPGQGGGEQFF. Written as DNA, the CDR3 is TGTGCCAGCAGCGCTTTCCCAGGACAGGGAGGTGGGGAGCAGTTCTTC.

The V gene is TRBV5-1, the J gene TRBJ2-3, with D perhaps assigned TRBD1 or TRBD2 (5 bases each). The V gene lost 4 bases and the J gene lost 1 base, with 7 bases spanning the gap. Germline V lookup: CDR1 SGHRS, CDR2 YFSETQ. The length of the CDR3 is 13 residues. The CDR3 protein is CASSGDGTDTQYF. In DNA form, the CDR3 reads TGCGCCAGCAGCGGGGACGGCACAGATACGCAGTATTTT.

Comments on this clone: At one boundary the junction diverges from the germline segment, which might be a read error. The chain's CDR3 is CASNLKGQYNSPLHF. The CDR3 region has the DNA TGTGCCAGCAACTTAAAGGGGCAGTATAATTCACCCCTCCACTTT. J is TRBJ1-6 and V is TRBV13, with TRBD1 as a possible D gene (5 bases). Germline lookup yields CDR1 PRHDT and CDR2 FYEKMQ (reference sequence). This CDR3 is built from 15 residues. Full variable domain (outside the CDR3, taken from reference TRBV13 and TRBJ1-6): AAGVIQSPRHLIKEKRETATLKCYPIPRHDTVYWYQQGPGQDPQFLISFYEKMQSDKGSIPDRFSAQQFSDYHSELNMSSLELGDSALYFCASNLKGQYNSPLHFGNGTRLTVT.

This clone was counted a few times. The rearrangement uses TRBV2 and TRBJ2-2; TRBD2 aligns across 8 bases. The CDR3 contains 14 residues. Losses at the gene ends were 7 bases for V and 4 bases for J; bases not matched to a gene: 5. Germline CDR1 SNHLY, CDR2 FYNNEI. CDR3 region: CASNQRGRTGELFF. In DNA, the CDR3 is TGTGCCAGCAACCAGCGGGGGCGCACCGGGGAGCTGTTTTTT.

In this sample, this clone turned up a few times. J is TRBJ2-2 and V is TRBV11-2; 10 nucleotides agree with TRBD1. The CDR3 totals 16 residues. V shed 2 bases, J shed 6 bases, and the junction held 6 bases outside the gene matches. CDR1 is SGHAT, CDR2 FQNNGV, per germline. CDR3 loop: CASSLHLGTGAGELFF. In DNA form, the CDR3 reads TGTGCCAGCAGCTTACACCTCGGGACAGGGGCCGGGGAGCTGTTTTTT. Full variable domain (rest looked up from reference TRBV11-2 and TRBJ2-2): EAGVAQSPRYKIIEKRQSVAFWCNPISGHATLYWYQQILGQGPKLLIQFQNNGVVDDSQLPKDRFSAERLKGVDSTLKIQPAKLEDSAVYLCASSLHLGTGAGELFFGEGSRLTVL.

The rearrangement links TRBV6-5 to TRBJ2-5; D remains ambiguous. The V gene's germline CDR1 is MNHEY and CDR2 SVGAGI. The CDR3 runs to 15 residues. The germline V and J ends were trimmed by 0 bases and 4 bases, with 12 bases remaining between them. CDR3 amino acids: CASSYSDLKRETQYF. The CDR3 DNA reads TGTGCCAGCAGTTACTCGGACCTCAAGCGAGAGACCCAGTACTTC.

This rearrangement joins TRBV25-1 to TRBJ1-1, with unresolved D. The CDR3 runs 13 residues. V lost 5 bases and J 8 bases, leaving 15 bases between the germline ends. Germline values: CDR1 MGHDK, CDR2 SYGVNS. The CDR3 region has the DNA TGTGCCAGCAGTACCCTCGCTTCTGACGAAGCTTTCTTT. Protein sequence: CASSTLASDEAFF.

This sequence joins TRBV15 and TRBJ1-1; no definite D call. This CDR3 has 15 amino acids. Trimming cost V 1 base and J 0 bases, with 9 bases left between them. Looked up from germline, CDR1 is LNHNV and CDR2 is YYDKDF (reference sequence). CDR3 residues: CATSRVGSLNTEAFF. In nucleotides, the CDR3 is TGTGCCACCAGCAGAGTGGGAAGCTTGAACACTGAAGCTTTCTTT.

This chain joins TRBV29-1 and TRBJ1-2; 8 bases map to TRBD1. The CDR3 covers 15 residues. Germline CDR1 is SQVTM and CDR2 is ANQGSEA. Losses at the gene ends were 3 bases for V and 4 bases for J; bases not matched to a gene: 10. CDR3 amino acids: CSVEDNRGTRYGYTF. The CDR3 nucleotides are TGCAGCGTTGAGGATAACAGGGGGACGCGCTATGGCTACACCTTC.

About this clone: Mismatch with germline at one junction end may stem from a read error. The gene calls are TRBV9 and TRBJ2-1, with 7 nucleotides matching TRBD2. Germline loops: CDR1 SGDLS, CDR2 YYNGEE. This CDR3 region has 15 residues. This chain's CDR3 is CASSPIVGDYNGQFF. Here the CDR3 DNA reads TGTGCCAGCAGCCCAATTGTAGGGGACTACAATGGGCAGTTCTTC.

The gene calls are TRBV30 and TRBJ1-3; D call uncertain. CDR3 length equals 14 residues. CDR1 and CDR2 from the germline V gene are GTSNPN and SVGIG (reference sequence). CDR3 in DNA: TGTGTCCTTAAGCGGATAGGCTCTGGAAACACCATATATTTT. Translated: CVLKRIGSGNTIYF.

In this sample, this clone turned up a few times. This chain links TRBV7-9 with TRBJ1-2, with TRBD1 matching 7 bases. Germline V gene lookup returns CDR1 SEHNR and CDR2 FQNEAQ (reference sequence). This CDR3 spans 13 amino acids. J gave up 9 bases and V 5 bases, and 9 bases lay outside the gene matches. CDR3 amino acids: CASSPRDRWSYTF. Written as DNA, the CDR3 is TGTGCCAGCAGCCCCAGGGACAGATGGAGCTACACCTTC.